This entry features one T cell receptor (beta chain) sequence. Its target is not known. The V segment lost 4 bases and the J segment 6 bases; nucleotides outside the gene matches: 6. The CDR3 is made up of 15 amino acids. The source of the sample is a study of CD8+CD57+ T cells in acquired aplastic anemia. The patients chosen for sequencing had shown expansion of CD8+CD57+ cells (detected by flow cytometry). Genomic DNA was employed as the template in profiling TCR beta VDJ and CDR3. TCRdb processed the reads anew with MiXCR; each CDR3 protein has one entry. The sample consists of around 180,000 distinct CDR3 sequences, roughly 50% of them appearing once. Regarding the study as a whole: The study found no significant CD8+ Simpson's diversity difference between patients and controls.

Sample: sorted CD4+, CD8+, or CD8+CD57+ T cells (not recorded which) from PBMCs. The chain recombines TRBV12-3 or TRBV12-4 with TRBJ1-5; 10 bases agree with TRBD1. This sequence originates from a human donor with aplastic anemia. CDR3 nucleotides: TGTGCCAGCAGTTCTGGGACAGGGGTCTCTCAGCCCCAGCATTTT. Its translation: CASSSGTGVSQPQHF.